Below, one T cell receptor beta chain is given with its context. In this sample, this clonotype turned up a few times. Its binding antigen is unknown. Base qualities were left out, and no much larger clone turns up one base away. The germline V end is reduced by 5 bases and the J end by 0 bases; junction bases left unmatched: 9. According to the germline V gene, CDR1 reads KGHSH and CDR2 reads LQKENI. The CDR3 holds 16 amino acids from the cysteine to the phenylalanine. Left in the record is the CDR3 DNA by itself, 48 bases read in frame from the first base. Libraries were built with RT-PCR. The reads were generated on a NextSeq 550. The public reads were reprocessed in TCRdb via fastp at Q25 and MiXCR, keeping in-frame beta chains. Records with the same CDR3 protein are collapsed into one entry carrying the most frequent genes and DNA. In all, the sample holds roughly 41,000 distinct CDR3 sequences, and roughly 30% of those were seen once. The ten largest clones add up to around 72% of the sample.

The sample originates from a study of patients and donors after allogeneic stem cell transplantation (dated by TCRdb to 2018 to 2020). The sample consisted of blood, either unsorted or a sorted T cell fraction (not recorded which). The clonotype was recovered from a human donor who was either an allogeneic HSCT recipient or a stem cell or donor lymphocyte infusion donor (not recorded which). It is not recorded whose cells these are; they may come from a transplant donor. The rearrangement combines TRBV18 with TRBJ1-1; 7 middle bases align to TRBD1. CDR3 region: CASSTATGSMNTEAFF. The DNA sequence follows: TGTGCCAGCTCAACTGCGACAGGGTCCATGAACACTGAAGCTTTCTTT.